This entry describes one T cell receptor beta chain. Antigen unknown. The V end lost 8 bases, the J end lost 0 bases, and 10 bases lay between the germline ends. This CDR3 spans 13 amino acids. Germline V lookup: CDR1 SSHAT, CDR2 FNYEAQ (reference sequence). PCR primers comprised 60 Vbeta and 13 Jbeta primers. The protocol was immunoSEQ multiplex PCR, while the TCRdb copy is restricted to in-frame clones and leaves out a portion. The sample lists fewer than 200,000 clones, about 81% occurring once. This entry is derived from a study of cytomegalovirus exposure and HLA in healthy donors. Study results and limitations: High sensitivity and specificity were reportedly achieved when the classifier diagnosed cytomegalovirus status. In all likelihood, a cluster of highly shared sequence variants was a sequencing artifact.

The material sequenced was PBMCs. V gene TRBV7-7 combines with J gene TRBJ1-1; the D gene is possibly TRBD1 (6 bases). This TCR was sampled from a woman younger than 30 in good health and CMV-seronegative. The CDR3 DNA reads TGTGCCAGCTCCCGGGACATGAACACTGAAGCTTTCTTT. This encodes CASSRDMNTEAFF.